This T cell receptor (beta chain) was found in a study of T-cell reconstitution after alpha-beta-depleted transplantation in children. The CDR3 is made up of 14 amino acids. Germline V gene sequence: CDR1 SGHAT, CDR2 FQNNGV. Trimming took 3 bases from V and 3 from J, leaving 11 bases between them. This clonotype has more than one count but fewer than ten. Its antigen is currently unknown. Findings and caveats of the study: Expanded clones from the graft, numbering several hundred, reportedly supplied alpha-beta T cells about two months after transplant. A year post-transplant, T-cell counts and diversity derived mostly from newly produced T cells. It was surviving recipient T cells and thymic progenitors that gave some patients high TCRbeta diversity at day 60.

During its preparation, the TCRbeta library received unique molecular identifiers. TCRdb passed the PCR reads through MiXCR, listing each CDR3 protein once. The table includes hundreds of thousands of distinct CDR3 sequences, 15% to 20% detected once. The chain combines TRBV11-2 with TRBJ2-5; D is perhaps TRBD1 (6 bases). Sequencing used PBMCs, mostly from graft donor cells, obtained 360 days after TCRalphabeta/CD19-depleted stem cell transplant. The sequence was collected from a male patient aged 2 to 9 who had a stem cell transplant for acute lymphoblastic leukemia, so the T cells may come from the graft donor. The CDR3 nucleotides are TGTGCCAGCAGCTTGGGACACAGGGAAGAGACCCAGTACTTC. As protein: CASSLGHREETQYF.